The rows below give T cell receptor beta chains drawn from one sample of a study of siplizumab effects on memory and regulatory T cells. The data were produced by immunoSEQ multiplex PCR, yet TCRdb's version contains in-frame clones alone and is incomplete. Seen here are some 100,000 clones, 90% to 95% observed once, and the top ten hold approximately 0.66%. The sample consisted of Tregs sorted from blood. The receptors shown here come from a human donor in good health. Both conserved end residues are trimmed from each CDR3. The order of the fields is V gene, CDR3 protein.

v_gene: TRBV28
CDR3aa: ASSLLSRETQY

v_gene: TRBV12-5
CDR3aa: ASGLGGRTDTQY

v_gene: TRBV6-6
CDR3aa: ASRPRRSSYNEQF

v_gene: TRBV30
CDR3aa: AWRLGSTDTQY

v_gene: TRBV7-2
CDR3aa: ASSLDRLSGEAF

v_gene: TRBV9
CDR3aa: ASSDQTVGRYGYT

v_gene: TRBV25-1
CDR3aa: ASSESFVVPYEQY

v_gene: TRBV30
CDR3aa: ACPARGRAGELF

v_gene: TRBV20-1
CDR3aa: SLRRYEQY

v_gene: TRBV18
CDR3aa: ASSRLIGESYEQY

v_gene: TRBV4-2
CDR3aa: ASSQEGGRARDTQY

v_gene: TRBV7-9
CDR3aa: ASSFLRTGHNEKLF

v_gene: TRBV10-3
CDR3aa: AISGSGNTIY

v_gene: TRBV28
CDR3aa: ASSSHLPAVYGQY

v_gene: TRBV6-1
CDR3aa: ASSEGGRGETQY

v_gene: TRBV5-5
CDR3aa: ASSQGQHEKLF

v_gene: TRBV7-9
CDR3aa: ASSSSGTGWTEAF

v_gene: TRBV7-9
CDR3aa: ASSQGRGTSYNEQF

v_gene: TRBV2
CDR3aa: ASLEGVLAKNIQY

v_gene: TRBV5-1
CDR3aa: ASSFEGAGYEQY

v_gene: TRBV27
CDR3aa: ASSPWGGLADTDTQY

v_gene: TRBV27
CDR3aa: ASSLRTGESYGYT

v_gene: TRBV2
CDR3aa: ASCRVERYEQY

v_gene: TRBV7-2
CDR3aa: ASTRGVRLGNEQF